A single sample gave rise to the 6 T cell receptor beta chains below, sequenced in a study of T cell responses to AZD1222 COVID-19 vaccine. This table comes from immunoSEQ multiplex PCR, and its TCRdb copy is limited to in-frame clones, with some not included. The table includes some 130,000 clones, around 84% detected once. The specimen comprised peripheral blood, sampled on day 0 of AZD1222 vaccination. These receptors were taken from an adult in good health.

J is TRBJ1-3 and V is TRBV4-2; no reliable D call. Germline-derived CDR1 and CDR2 are LGHNA and YNFKEQ. The CDR3 totals 15 residues. The V and J ends lost 1 base and 1 base respectively, with 8 bases between them. This CDR3 reads CASSQVRSSGNTIYF. DNA for the CDR3: TGTGCCAGCAGCCAAGTAAGATCGTCTGGAAACACCATATATTTT.

The rearrangement uses TRBV27 and TRBJ2-7, with TRBD1 as a possible D gene (5 bases). The V gene lost 3 bases and the J gene lost 3 bases, with 12 bases spanning the gap. Germline V gene lookup returns CDR1 MNHEY and CDR2 SMNVEV (reference sequence). This CDR3 is 14 amino acids long. The chain's CDR3 is CASSFGAHGYEQYF. The CDR3 nucleotides read TGTGCCAGCAGTTTTGGGGCCCATGGCTACGAGCAGTACTTC.

This clone was observed once. Written as DNA, the CDR3 is TGTGCCAGTAGTACCACAGGGGGCACCTATGGCTACACCTTC. As protein: CASSTTGGTYGYTF. The chain couples TRBV19 to TRBJ1-2; 9 bases match TRBD1. CDR1 is LNHDA, CDR2 SQIVND, per germline (reference sequence). V lost 4 bases and J lost 4; bases outside the gene matches: 4. The CDR3 runs to 14 residues. The variable domain in full, with the rest retrieved from reference TRBV19 and TRBJ1-2, is DGGITQSPKYLFRKEGQNVTLSCEQNLNHDAMYWYRQDPGQGLRLIYYSQIVNDFQKGDIAEGYSVSREKKESFPLTVTSAQKNPTAFYLCASSTTGGTYGYTFGSGTRLTVV.

This clone was seen a few times. For the CDR3, the DNA is TGTGCCACCAGTGATTTAGGTAGCGGGGGGGGCACAGATACGCAGTATTTT. Protein: CATSDLGSGGGTDTQYF. The V gene is TRBV24-1, the J gene TRBJ2-3; TRBD2 aligns across 11 bases. This CDR3 is built from 17 residues. J gave up 1 base and V 1 base, and 3 bases lay outside the gene matches. CDR1 KGHDR and CDR2 SFDVKD come from the germline V gene.

The V gene is TRBV6-5, the J gene TRBJ2-7; D unclear. Trimming removed 2 bases at V and 2 bases at J, with 10 bases between. Germline V lookup: CDR1 MNHEY, CDR2 SVGAGI. There are 14 residues in the CDR3. The CDR3 DNA reads as TGTGCCAGCAGTTACCGGCAGGAACCCTACGAGCAGTACTTC. Translation gives CASSYRQEPYEQYF.

The CDR3 protein is CASSLGTSGGGETQYF. The CDR3 nucleotides are TGTGCCAGCAGCTTAGGGACTAGCGGGGGGGGAGAGACCCAGTACTTC. The V and J genes are TRBV11-2 and TRBJ2-5, with 15 bases that match TRBD2. Germline-derived CDR1 and CDR2 are SGHAT and FQNNGV. The CDR3 is 16 amino acids. The V segment lost 1 base and the J segment 4 bases; nucleotides outside the gene matches: 1. The full variable domain, in which reference TRBV11-2 and TRBJ2-5 provide the parts outside the CDR3, is EAGVAQSPRYKIIEKRQSVAFWCNPISGHATLYWYQQILGQGPKLLIQFQNNGVVDDSQLPKDRFSAERLKGVDSTLKIQPAKLEDSAVYLCASSLGTSGGGETQYFGPGTRLLVL.